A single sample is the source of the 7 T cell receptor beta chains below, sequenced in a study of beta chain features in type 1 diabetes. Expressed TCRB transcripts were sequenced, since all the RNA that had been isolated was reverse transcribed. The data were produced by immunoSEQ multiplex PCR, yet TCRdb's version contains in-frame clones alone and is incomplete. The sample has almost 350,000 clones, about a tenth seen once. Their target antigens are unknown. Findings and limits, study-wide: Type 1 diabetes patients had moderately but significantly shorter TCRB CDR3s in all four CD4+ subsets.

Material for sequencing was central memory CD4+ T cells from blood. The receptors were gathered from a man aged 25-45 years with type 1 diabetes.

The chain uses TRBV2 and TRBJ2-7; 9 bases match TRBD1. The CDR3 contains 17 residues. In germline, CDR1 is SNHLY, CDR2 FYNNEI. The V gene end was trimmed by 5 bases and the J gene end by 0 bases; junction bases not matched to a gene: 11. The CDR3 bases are TGTGCCAGCAGTACGGGGACAGGGAACAAGAGCTCCTACGAGCAGTACTTC. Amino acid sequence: CASSTGTGNKSSYEQYF.

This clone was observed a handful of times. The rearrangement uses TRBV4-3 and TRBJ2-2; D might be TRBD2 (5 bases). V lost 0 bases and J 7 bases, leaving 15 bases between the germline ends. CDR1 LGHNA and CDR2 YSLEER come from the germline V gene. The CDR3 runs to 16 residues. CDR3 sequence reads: CASSQEGRGWGGELFF. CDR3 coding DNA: TGCGCCAGCAGCCAAGAAGGACGGGGTTGGGGCGGGGAGCTGTTTTTT.

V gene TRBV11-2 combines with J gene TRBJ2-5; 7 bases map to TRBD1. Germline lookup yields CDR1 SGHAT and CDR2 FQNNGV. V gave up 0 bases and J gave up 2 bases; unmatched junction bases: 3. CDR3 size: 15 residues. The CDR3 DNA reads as TGTGCCAGCAGCTTAGAGAGGGGACAGCAAGAGACCCAGTACTTC. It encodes CASSLERGQQETQYF.

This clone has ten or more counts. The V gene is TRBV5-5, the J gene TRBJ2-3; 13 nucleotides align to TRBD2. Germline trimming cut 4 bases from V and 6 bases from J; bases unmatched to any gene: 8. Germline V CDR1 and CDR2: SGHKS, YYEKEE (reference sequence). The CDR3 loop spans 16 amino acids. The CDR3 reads CASSHRTSGGPDTQYF. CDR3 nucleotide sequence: TGTGCCAGCAGCCACCGGACTAGCGGGGGCCCGGATACGCAGTATTTT.

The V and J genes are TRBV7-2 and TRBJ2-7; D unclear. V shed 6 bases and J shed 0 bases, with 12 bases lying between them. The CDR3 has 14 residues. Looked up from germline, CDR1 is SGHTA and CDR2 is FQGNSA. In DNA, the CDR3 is TGTGCCAGCAGGAGATTATTGAGCTCCTACGAGCAGTACTTC. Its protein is CASRRLLSSYEQYF.

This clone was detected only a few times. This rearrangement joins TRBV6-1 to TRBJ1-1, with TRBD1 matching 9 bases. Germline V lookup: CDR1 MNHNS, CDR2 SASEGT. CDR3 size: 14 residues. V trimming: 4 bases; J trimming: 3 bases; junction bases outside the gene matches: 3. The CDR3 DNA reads TGTGCCAGCAGTGCGCGACAGGGGGACACTGAAGCTTTCTTT. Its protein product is CASSARQGDTEAFF.

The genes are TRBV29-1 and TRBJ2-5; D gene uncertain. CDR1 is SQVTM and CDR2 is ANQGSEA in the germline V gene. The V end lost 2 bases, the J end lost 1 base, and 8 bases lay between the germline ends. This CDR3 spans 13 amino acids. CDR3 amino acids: CSVERQPQETQYF. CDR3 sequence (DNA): TGCAGCGTTGAACGGCAACCCCAAGAGACCCAGTACTTC.